This TCR beta chain appears in the sequencing data of a study of shared clonotypes between healthy human individuals. Broader study findings: Unshared clonotypes carried lower generation probabilities than those common to all four donors.

In the authors' workflow: Junction-only sequences without quality scores were provided by ImmunoSEQ, so filtering was different. Generated by immunoSEQ multiplex PCR, the TCRdb table keeps only in-frame clones and is missing some. That table furnishes V, J and clone size, whereas the DNA furnished D and trimming. Of more than 2 million clones in the sample, 85% to 95% were seen once. Regarding this clone: Its antigen is currently unknown.

This sequence originates from a man aged 18-30 years in good health. The sequenced material came from naive CD4+ T cells sorted from blood. Indicated subset: CD45RA+ positively selected.

This chain's CDR3 is CATSNQWQGEQYF. CDR3 DNA: TGTGCCACTTCGAATCAGTGGCAGGGCGAACAGTACTTC. The chain links TRBV19 to TRBJ2-7; D possibly corresponds to TRBD1 (5 bases). The CDR3 length is 13 residues. Germline loops: CDR1 LNHDA, CDR2 SQIVND (reference sequence). V lost 10 bases and J 10 bases, leaving 23 bases between the germline ends.